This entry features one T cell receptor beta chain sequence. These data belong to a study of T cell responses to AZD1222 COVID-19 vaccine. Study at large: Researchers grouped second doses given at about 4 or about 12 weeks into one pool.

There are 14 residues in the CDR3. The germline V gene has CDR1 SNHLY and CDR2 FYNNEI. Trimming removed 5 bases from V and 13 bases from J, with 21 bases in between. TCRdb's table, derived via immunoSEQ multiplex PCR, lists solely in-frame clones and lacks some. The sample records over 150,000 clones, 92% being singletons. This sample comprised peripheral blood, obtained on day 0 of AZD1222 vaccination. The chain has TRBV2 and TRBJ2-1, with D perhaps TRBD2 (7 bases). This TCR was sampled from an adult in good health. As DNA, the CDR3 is TGTGCCAGCAGTCTGGGGGGCGCGGGGGCCCCCCAGTTCTTC. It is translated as CASSLGGAGAPQFF.